This TCR beta chain is from a study of blood T cell repertoires in COVID-19. Study summary: Specimens from acute and convalescent COVID-19 originated in the United States, Italy and Spain. Sample material is recorded as cDNA or gDNA derived from T cells, B-cell-depleted T cells, or PBMCs.

Original processing notes: Nucleated cell counts were estimated from reference gene primer amplification. Libraries were prepared by immunoSEQ multiplex PCR; TCRdb keeps only in-frame clonotypes and omits some of them. That table is the source of V, J and clone size, and D and trimming were worked out from the DNA. The sample contains about 230,000 clones, approximately 81% of which appear only once. Germline values: CDR1 MDHEN, CDR2 SYDVKM. V dropped 3 bases and J dropped 3 bases, with 20 bases sitting between them. CDR3 length equals 17 residues. This TCR derives from a man aged 35 to 55 with acute or convalescent COVID-19. Sequencing was done on a sample of peripheral blood. The chain uses TRBV28 and TRBJ1-2, with TRBD1 as a possible D gene (5 bases). The CDR3 sequence: CASSFTLADTRDYGYTF. CDR3 nucleotides: TGTGCCAGCAGTTTTACCCTGGCTGACACCAGGGACTATGGCTACACCTTC.